This T cell receptor (beta chain) derives from a study of OX40 agonist ivuxolimab in advanced cancers. TCRdb's table, derived via immunoSEQ multiplex PCR, lists solely in-frame clones and lacks some. The data hold approximately 80,000 clones, with 85% to 95% observed a single time. There are 19 residues in the CDR3. The V end lost 6 bases, the J end lost 0 bases, and 27 bases lay between the germline ends. CDR1 and CDR2 (germline): KGHSH, LQKENI. Remarks on this clone: Its specificity is unknown.

Study outcomes and limitations: CD4+ T cells averaged fewer expanded clones than CD8+ T cells. At 0.1 to 3.0 mg/kg, CD4+ and CD8+ blood T cells expanded clonally by week 6. Some nonresponders additionally presented with little normalized T-cell clonal expansion.

Blood specimens came from baseline, cycle 4 day 1, and cycle 7 day 1. This material consisted of CD4+ or CD8+ T cells sorted from blood, taken in a trial of the OX40 agonist ivuxolimab. V gene TRBV18 combines with J gene TRBJ2-7; D is perhaps TRBD1 or TRBD2 (9 bases each). This sequence originates from an adult with an advanced solid tumor such as melanoma, head and neck, liver or kidney cancer. The CDR3 sequence is CASSSPEDRGGRASYEQYF. DNA for the CDR3: TGTGCCAGCTCTTCCCCCGAGGACAGGGGCGGGAGGGCCTCCTACGAGCAGTACTTC.